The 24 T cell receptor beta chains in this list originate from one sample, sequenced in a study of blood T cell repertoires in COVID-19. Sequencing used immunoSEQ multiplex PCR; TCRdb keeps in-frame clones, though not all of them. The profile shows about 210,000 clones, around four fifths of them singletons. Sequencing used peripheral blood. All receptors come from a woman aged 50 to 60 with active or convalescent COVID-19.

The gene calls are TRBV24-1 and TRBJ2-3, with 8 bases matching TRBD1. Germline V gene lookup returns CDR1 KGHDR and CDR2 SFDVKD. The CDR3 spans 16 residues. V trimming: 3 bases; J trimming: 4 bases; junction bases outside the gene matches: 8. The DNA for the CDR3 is TGTGCCACCAGTGATCCGACAGGGGATGGGGCAGATACGCAGTATTTT. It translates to CATSDPTGDGADTQYF.

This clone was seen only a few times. The CDR3 bases are TGTGCCAGCAGCCGAGGCATATGGAATACTGTCGACATTCAGTACTTC. Its protein product is CASSRGIWNTVDIQYF. V gene TRBV11-2 combines with J gene TRBJ2-4; D gene ambiguous. V was pared by 5 bases and J by 8 bases, with 22 bases between. Per germline, CDR1 SGHAT and CDR2 FQNNGV. This CDR3 is 16 amino acids long.

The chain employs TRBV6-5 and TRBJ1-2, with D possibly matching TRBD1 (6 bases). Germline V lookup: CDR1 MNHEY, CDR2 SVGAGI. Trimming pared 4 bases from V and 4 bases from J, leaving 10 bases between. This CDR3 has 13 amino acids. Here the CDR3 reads CASSLGQRYGYTF. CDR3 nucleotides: TGTGCCAGCAGTTTAGGACAGCGCTATGGCTACACCTTC.

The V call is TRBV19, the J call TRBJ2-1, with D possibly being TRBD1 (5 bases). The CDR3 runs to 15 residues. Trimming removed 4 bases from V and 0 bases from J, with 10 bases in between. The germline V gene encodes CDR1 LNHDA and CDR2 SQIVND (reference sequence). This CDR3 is CASSRQGLSYNEQFF. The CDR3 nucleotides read TGTGCCAGTAGTAGGCAGGGTCTCTCCTACAATGAGCAGTTCTTC.

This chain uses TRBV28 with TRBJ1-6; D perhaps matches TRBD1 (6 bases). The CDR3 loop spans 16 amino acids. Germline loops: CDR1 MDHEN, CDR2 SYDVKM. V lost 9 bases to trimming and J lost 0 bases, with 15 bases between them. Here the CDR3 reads CASIQGIDSYNSPLHF. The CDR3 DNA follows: TGTGCCAGTATACAGGGAATCGACTCCTATAATTCACCCCTCCACTTT.

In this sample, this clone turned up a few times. DNA for the CDR3: TGTGCCAGCAGCCTTTCTCCGGGACTAGGTTACTTC. Translated: CASSLSPGLGYF. The rearrangement joins TRBV28 to TRBJ2-5; the match to TRBD2 covers 8 bases. V shed 6 bases, J shed 14 bases, and the junction held 11 bases outside the gene matches. The CDR3 extends over 12 amino acids. Germline V CDR1 and CDR2: MDHEN, SYDVKM.

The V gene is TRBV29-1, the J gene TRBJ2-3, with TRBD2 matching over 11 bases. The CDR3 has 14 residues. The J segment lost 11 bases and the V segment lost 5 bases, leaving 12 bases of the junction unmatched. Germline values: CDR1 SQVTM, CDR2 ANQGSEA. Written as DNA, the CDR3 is TGCAGCGTTCCTAGCGGGGGGTCTGGTTTCGGGCAGTATTTT. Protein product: CSVPSGGSGFGQYF.

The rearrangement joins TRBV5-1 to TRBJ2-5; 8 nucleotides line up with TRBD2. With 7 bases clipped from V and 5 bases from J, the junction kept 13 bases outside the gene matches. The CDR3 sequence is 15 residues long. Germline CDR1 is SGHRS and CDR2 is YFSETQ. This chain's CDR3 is CASARSGGPWETQYF. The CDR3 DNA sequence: TGCGCCAGCGCGAGGAGCGGGGGACCCTGGGAGACCCAGTACTTC.

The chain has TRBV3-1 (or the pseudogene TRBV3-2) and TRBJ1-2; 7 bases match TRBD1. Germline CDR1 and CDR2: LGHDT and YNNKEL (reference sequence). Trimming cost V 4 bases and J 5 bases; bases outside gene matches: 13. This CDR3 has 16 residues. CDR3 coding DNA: TGTGCCAGCAGCCCCTATCGCACAGGGGAACTATATGGCTACACCTTC. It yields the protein CASSPYRTGELYGYTF.

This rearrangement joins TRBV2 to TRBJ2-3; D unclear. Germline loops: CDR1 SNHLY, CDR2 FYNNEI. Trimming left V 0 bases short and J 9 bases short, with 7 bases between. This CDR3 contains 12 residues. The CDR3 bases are TGTGCCAGCAGTGAAGCGCTTCTAACGCAGTATTTT. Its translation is CASSEALLTQYF. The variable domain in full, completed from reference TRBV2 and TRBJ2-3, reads EPEVTQTPSHQVTQMGQEVILRCVPISNHLYFYWYRQILGQKVEFLVSFYNNEISEKSEIFDDQFSVERPDGSNFTLKIRSTKLEDSAMYFCASSEALLTQYFGPGTRLTVL.

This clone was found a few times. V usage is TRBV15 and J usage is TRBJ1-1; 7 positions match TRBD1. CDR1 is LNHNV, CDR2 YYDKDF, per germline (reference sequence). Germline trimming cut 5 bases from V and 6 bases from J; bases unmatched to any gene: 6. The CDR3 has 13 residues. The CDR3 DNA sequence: TGTGCCACCAGCTCCCGGGACAGCCCTGAAGCTTTCTTT. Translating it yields CATSSRDSPEAFF.

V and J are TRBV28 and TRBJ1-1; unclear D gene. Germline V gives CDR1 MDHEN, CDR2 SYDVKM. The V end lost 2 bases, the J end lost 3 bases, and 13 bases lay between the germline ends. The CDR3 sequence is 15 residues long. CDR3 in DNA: TGTGCCAGCAGTTTAGAGTCCGGGGTTTACACTGAAGCTTTCTTT. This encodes CASSLESGVYTEAFF.

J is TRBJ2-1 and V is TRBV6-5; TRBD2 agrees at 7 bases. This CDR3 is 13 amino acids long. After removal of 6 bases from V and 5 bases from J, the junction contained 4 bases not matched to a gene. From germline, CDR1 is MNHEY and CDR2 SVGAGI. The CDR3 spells CASSSRGDNEQFF. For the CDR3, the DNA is TGTGCCAGCAGCAGCCGGGGGGACAATGAGCAGTTCTTC.

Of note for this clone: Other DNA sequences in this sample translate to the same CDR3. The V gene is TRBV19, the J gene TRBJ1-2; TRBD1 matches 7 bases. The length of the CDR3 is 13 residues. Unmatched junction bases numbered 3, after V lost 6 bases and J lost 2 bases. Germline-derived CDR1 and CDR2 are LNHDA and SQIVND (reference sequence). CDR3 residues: CASSPTGNYGYTF. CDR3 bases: TGTGCCAGTAGCCCGACAGGGAACTATGGCTACACCTTC.

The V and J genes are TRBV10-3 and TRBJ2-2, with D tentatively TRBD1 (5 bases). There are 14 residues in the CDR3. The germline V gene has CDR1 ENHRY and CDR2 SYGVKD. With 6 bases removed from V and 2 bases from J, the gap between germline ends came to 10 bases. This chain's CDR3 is CAISATDNTGELFF. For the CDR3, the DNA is TGTGCCATCAGCGCGACAGATAACACCGGGGAGCTGTTTTTT.

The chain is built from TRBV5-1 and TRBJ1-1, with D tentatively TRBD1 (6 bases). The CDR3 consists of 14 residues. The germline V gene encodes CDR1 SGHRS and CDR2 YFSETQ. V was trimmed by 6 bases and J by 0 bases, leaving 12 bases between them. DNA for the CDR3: TGCGCCAGCAAACTCACAGGGATGAACACTGAAGCTTTCTTT. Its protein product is CASKLTGMNTEAFF.

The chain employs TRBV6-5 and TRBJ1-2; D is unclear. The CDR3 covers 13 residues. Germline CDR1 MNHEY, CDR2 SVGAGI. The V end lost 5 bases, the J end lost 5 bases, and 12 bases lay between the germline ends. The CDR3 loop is CASSPWAGYGYTF. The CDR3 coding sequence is TGTGCCAGCAGTCCCTGGGCGGGTTATGGCTACACCTTC.

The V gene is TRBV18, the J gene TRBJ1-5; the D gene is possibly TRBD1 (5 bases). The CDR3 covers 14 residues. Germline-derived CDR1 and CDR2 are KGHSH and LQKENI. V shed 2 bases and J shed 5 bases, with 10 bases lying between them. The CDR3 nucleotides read TGTGCCAGCTCACCAGATGCAGGGTATCAGCCCCAGCATTTT. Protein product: CASSPDAGYQPQHF. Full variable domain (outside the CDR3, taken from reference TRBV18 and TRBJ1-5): NAGVMQNPRHLVRRRGQEARLRCSPMKGHSHVYWYRQLPEEGLKFMVYLQKENIIDESGMPKERFSAEFPKEGPSILRIQQVVRGDSAAYFCASSPDAGYQPQHFGDGTRLSIL.

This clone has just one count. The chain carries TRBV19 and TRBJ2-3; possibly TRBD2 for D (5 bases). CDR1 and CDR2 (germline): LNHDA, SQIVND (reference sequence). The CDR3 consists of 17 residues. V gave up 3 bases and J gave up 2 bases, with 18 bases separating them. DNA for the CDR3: TGTGCCAGTAGTATTTCTAGAGGGAGAACCCTCACAGATACGCAGTATTTT. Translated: CASSISRGRTLTDTQYF.

The CDR3 sequence: CASSPRQGPYGYTF. The CDR3 bases are TGTGCCAGCAGCCCCCGACAGGGCCCCTATGGCTACACCTTC. The chain has TRBV7-9 and TRBJ1-2; 7 bases are shared with TRBD1. V lost 5 bases, J lost 4 bases, and 7 bases stayed unmatched. Germline-derived CDR1 and CDR2 are SEHNR and FQNEAQ (reference sequence). This CDR3 is 14 amino acids long.

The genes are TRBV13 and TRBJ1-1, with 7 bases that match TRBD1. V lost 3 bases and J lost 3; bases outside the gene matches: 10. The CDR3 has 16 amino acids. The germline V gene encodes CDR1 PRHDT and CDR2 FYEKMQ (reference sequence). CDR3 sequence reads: CASSFRTGVGDTEAFF. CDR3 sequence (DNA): TGTGCCAGCAGCTTCAGAACAGGGGTCGGGGACACTGAAGCTTTCTTT.

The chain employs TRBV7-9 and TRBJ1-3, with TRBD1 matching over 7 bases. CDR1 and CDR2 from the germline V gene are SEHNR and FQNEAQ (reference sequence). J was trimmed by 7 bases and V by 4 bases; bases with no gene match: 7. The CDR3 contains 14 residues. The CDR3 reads CASSSGTVGNTIYF. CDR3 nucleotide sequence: TGTGCCAGCAGCTCTGGGACAGTGGGGAACACCATATATTTT. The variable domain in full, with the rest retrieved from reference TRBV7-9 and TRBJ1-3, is DTGVSQNPRHKITKRGQNVTFRCDPISEHNRLYWYRQTLGQGPEFLTYFQNEAQLEKSRLLSDRFSAERPKGSFSTLEIQRTEQGDSAMYLCASSSGTVGNTIYFGEGSWLTVV.

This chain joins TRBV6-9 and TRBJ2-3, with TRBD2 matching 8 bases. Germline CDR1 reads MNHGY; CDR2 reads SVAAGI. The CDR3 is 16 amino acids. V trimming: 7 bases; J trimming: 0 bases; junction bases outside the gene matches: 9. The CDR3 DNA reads TGTGCCAGCACCCGACCGACTAGCGATAGCACAGATACGCAGTATTTT. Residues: CASTRPTSDSTDTQYF.

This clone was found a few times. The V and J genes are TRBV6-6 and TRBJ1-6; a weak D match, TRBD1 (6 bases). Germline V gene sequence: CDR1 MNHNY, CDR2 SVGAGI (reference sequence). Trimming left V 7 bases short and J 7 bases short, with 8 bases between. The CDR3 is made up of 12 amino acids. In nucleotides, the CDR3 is TGTGCCAGCAAAGGGGGAAATTCACCCCTCCACTTT. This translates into CASKGGNSPLHF.